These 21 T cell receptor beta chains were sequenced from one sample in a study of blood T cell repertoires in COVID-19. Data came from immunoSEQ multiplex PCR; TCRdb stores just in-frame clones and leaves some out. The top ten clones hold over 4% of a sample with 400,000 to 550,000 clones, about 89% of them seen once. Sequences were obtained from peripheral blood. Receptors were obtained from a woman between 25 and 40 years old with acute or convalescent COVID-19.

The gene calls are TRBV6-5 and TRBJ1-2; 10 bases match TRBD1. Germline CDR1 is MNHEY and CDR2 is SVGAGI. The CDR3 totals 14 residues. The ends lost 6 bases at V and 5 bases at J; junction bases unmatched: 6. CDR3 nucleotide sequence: TGTGCCAGCAGCGGACAGGGGGTACTATATGGCTACACCTTC. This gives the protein CASSGQGVLYGYTF.

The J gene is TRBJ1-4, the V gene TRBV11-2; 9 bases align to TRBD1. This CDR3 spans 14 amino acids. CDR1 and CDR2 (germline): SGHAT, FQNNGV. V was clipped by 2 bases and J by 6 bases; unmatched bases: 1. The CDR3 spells CASSLRDRDEKLFF. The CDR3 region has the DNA TGTGCCAGCAGCTTACGGGACAGGGATGAAAAACTGTTTTTT.

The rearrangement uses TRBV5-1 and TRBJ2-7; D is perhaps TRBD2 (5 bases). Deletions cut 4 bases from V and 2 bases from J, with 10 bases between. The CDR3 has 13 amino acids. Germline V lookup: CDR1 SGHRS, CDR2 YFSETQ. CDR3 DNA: TGCGCCAGCAGCGTAACCGGGGCCTACGAGCAGTACTTC. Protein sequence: CASSVTGAYEQYF.

DNA for the CDR3: TGTGCCAGCAGTCGGGTACTAGCGGGGGGCACCTACGAGCAGTACTTC. Translating it yields CASSRVLAGGTYEQYF. The chain carries TRBV27 and TRBJ2-7; 12 nucleotides align to TRBD2. The trim removed 5 bases at V and 2 bases at J, leaving 7 bases unmatched. This CDR3 spans 16 amino acids. Germline loops: CDR1 MNHEY, CDR2 SMNVEV (reference sequence).

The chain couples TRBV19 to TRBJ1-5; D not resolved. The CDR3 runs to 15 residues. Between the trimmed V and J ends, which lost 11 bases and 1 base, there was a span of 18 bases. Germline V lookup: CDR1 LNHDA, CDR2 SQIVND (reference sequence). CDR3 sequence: CASTWGVQSNQPQHF. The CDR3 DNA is TGTGCCTCAACCTGGGGAGTTCAGAGCAATCAGCCCCAGCATTTT.

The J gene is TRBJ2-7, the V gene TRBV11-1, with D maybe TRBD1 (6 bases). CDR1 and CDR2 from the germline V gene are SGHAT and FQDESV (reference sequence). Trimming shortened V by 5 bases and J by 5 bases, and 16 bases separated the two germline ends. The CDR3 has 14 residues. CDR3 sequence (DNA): TGTGCCAGCAGCAAACGGCAGGGGATCGACGAGCAGTACTTC. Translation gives CASSKRQGIDEQYF.

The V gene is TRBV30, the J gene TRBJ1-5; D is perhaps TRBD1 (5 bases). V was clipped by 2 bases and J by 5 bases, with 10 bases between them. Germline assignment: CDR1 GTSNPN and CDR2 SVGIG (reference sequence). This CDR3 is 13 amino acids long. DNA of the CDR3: TGTGCCTGGAGTTCGGGCAGGGATCAGCCCCAGCATTTT. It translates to CAWSSGRDQPQHF.

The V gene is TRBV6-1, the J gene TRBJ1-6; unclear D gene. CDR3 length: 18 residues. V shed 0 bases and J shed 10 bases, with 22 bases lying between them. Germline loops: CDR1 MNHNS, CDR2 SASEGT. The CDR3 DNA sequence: TGTGCCAGCAGTGAAGCGCGGCGGCGGAACTTCATGGAATCACCCCTCCACTTT. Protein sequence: CASSEARRRNFMESPLHF.

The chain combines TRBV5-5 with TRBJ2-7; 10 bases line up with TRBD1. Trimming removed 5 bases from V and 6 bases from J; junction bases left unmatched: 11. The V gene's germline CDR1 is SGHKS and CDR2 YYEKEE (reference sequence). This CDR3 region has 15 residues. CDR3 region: CASSSSRDRGGEQYF. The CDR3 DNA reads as TGTGCCAGCAGTTCTTCCCGGGACAGGGGAGGCGAGCAGTACTTC.

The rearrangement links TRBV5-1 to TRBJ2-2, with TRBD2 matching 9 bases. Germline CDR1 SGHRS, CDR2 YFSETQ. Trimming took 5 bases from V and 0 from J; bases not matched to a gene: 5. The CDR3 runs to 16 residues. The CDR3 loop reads CASRTIAGANTGELFF. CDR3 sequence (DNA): TGCGCCAGCAGAACAATAGCGGGAGCGAACACCGGGGAGCTGTTTTTT.

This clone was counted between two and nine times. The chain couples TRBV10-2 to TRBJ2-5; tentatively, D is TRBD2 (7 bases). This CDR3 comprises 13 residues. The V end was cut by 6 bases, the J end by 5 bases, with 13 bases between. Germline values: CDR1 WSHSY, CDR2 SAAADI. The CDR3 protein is CASRGGAFETQYF. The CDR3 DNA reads TGCGCCAGCAGGGGGGGGGCCTTTGAGACCCAGTACTTC.

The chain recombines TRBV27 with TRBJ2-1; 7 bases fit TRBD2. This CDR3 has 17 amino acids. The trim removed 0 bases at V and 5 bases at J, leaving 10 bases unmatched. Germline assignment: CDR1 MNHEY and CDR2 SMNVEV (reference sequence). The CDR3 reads CASSLSTGGQGNNEQFF. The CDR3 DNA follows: TGTGCCAGCAGTTTATCGACGGGGGGTCAAGGAAACAATGAGCAGTTCTTC.

The CDR3: CASSPRAGKDEQFF. The DNA for the CDR3 is TGTGCCAGCAGCCCTCGAGCGGGGAAAGATGAGCAGTTCTTC. V is TRBV27 and J is TRBJ2-1; 7 bases are a match to TRBD2. CDR1 is MNHEY and CDR2 is SMNVEV in the germline V gene (reference sequence). The CDR3 is made up of 14 amino acids. V gave up 6 bases and J gave up 8 bases; unmatched junction bases: 10.

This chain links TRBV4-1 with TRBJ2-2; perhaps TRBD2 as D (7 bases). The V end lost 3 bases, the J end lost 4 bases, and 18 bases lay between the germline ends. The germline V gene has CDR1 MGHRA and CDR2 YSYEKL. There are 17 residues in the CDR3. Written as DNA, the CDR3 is TGCGCCAGCAGCCACGTGGGGGGGCCGGGAATCACCGGGGAGCTGTTTTTT. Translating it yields CASSHVGGPGITGELFF.

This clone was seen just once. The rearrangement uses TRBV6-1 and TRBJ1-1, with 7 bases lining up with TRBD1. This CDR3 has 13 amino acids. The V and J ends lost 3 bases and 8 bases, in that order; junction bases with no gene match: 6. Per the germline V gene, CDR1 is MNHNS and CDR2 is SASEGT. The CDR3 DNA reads TGTGCCAGCAGTGACCCAGGGACAGCCGAAGCTTTCTTT. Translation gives CASSDPGTAEAFF.

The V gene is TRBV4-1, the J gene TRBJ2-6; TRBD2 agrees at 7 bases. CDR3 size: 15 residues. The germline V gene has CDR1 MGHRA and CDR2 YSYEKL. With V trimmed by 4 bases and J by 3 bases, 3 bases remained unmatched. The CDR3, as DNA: TGCGCCAGCAGCCCCGGGGGGAGTGGGGCCAACGTCCTGACTTTC. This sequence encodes CASSPGGSGANVLTF.

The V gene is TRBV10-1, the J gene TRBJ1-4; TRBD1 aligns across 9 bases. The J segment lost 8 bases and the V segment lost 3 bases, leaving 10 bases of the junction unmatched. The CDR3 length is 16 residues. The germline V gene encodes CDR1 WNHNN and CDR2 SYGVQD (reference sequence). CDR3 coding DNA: TGCGCCAGCAGTGAACGGATACAGGGGGCTCGCGAAAAACTGTTTTTT. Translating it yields CASSERIQGAREKLFF.

The chain's CDR3 is CATSREGTGLNQPQHF. The CDR3 coding sequence is TGTGCCACCAGCAGAGAAGGGACAGGGCTAAATCAGCCCCAGCATTTT. The chain employs TRBV15 and TRBJ1-5; 9 bases align to TRBD1. CDR3 length: 16 amino acids. V dropped 0 bases and J dropped 4; count of bases not matched to a gene: 4. Germline CDR1 reads LNHNV; CDR2 reads YYDKDF (reference sequence). Using reference TRBV15 and TRBJ1-5 for the parts outside the CDR3, the full variable domain is DAMVIQNPRYQVTQFGKPVTLSCSQTLNHNVMYWYQQKSSQAPKLLFHYYDKDFNNEADTPDNFQSRRPNTSFCFLDIRSPGLGDTAMYLCATSREGTGLNQPQHFGDGTRLSIL.

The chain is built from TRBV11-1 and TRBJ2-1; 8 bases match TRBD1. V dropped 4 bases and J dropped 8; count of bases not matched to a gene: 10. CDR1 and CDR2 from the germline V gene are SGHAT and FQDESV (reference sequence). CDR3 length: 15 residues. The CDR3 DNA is TGTGCCAGCAGCTCCACGGACAGGGAAGGTGATGAGCAGTTCTTC. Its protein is CASSSTDREGDEQFF.

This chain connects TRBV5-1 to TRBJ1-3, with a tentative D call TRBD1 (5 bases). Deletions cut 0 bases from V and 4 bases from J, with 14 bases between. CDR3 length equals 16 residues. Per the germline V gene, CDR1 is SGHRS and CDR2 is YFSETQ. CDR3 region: CASSLAPSGGGNTIYF. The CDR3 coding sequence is TGCGCCAGCAGCTTGGCACCCTCCGGGGGAGGAAACACCATATATTTT.

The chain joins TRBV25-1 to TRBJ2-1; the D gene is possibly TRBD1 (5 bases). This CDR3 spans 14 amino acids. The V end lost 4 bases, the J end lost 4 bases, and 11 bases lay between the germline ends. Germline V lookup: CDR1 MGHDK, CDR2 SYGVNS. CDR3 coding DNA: TGTGCCAGCAGTGCTGCAGGGAAGTACAATGAGCAGTTCTTC. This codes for CASSAAGKYNEQFF.